The 20 T cell receptor beta chains reported below all come from one sample, sequenced in a study of T cell responses to AZD1222 COVID-19 vaccine listed by TCRdb under 2021. Library generation was performed with the immunoSEQ multiplex PCR assay. As stored in TCRdb, this immuneACCESS dataset retains in-frame rearrangements with V and J assigned. A fraction of the clones does not appear; measured against another copy, unresolved V genes explain less than half of the discrepancy, and the remainder lacks a known reason. This sample is represented by around 15,000 clones; roughly 80% of them were singletons. Of the sample, around 40% is held by the ten largest clones. This sample's time point label indicates: about 28 days (+/-7) after the second vaccine dose. The source was peripheral blood, collected 28 days after the second AZD1222 dose. These receptors were obtained from an adult who received the AZD1222 COVID-19 vaccine.

The chain recombines TRBV5-1 with TRBJ2-2, with D perhaps TRBD2 (6 bases). Trimming stripped 4 bases from V and 1 base from J, with 11 bases between. The germline CDR1 and CDR2 sequences are SGHRS and YFSETQ. The CDR3 runs 15 residues. Here the CDR3 reads CASSPPAGNTGELFF. The CDR3 DNA is TGCGCCAGCAGCCCCCCAGCGGGGAACACCGGGGAGCTGTTTTTT.

V usage is TRBV30 and J usage is TRBJ2-7, with no clear D. V gave up 3 bases and J gave up 2 bases, with 11 bases separating them. Germline CDR1 and CDR2: GTSNPN and SVGIG (reference sequence). This CDR3 has 13 amino acids. CDR3 sequence reads: CAWSPEYPYEQYF. The CDR3 DNA reads TGTGCCTGGAGCCCAGAATACCCCTACGAGCAGTACTTC.

The chain carries TRBV9 and TRBJ1-3, with a weak D call TRBD1 (5 bases). Trimming shortened V by 5 bases and J by 7 bases, and 13 bases separated the two germline ends. Germline CDR1 SGDLS, CDR2 YYNGEE. The CDR3 spans 13 residues. The CDR3 DNA reads TGTGCCAGCAGTCAAGGTGGGGGGAACACCATATATTTT. Protein: CASSQGGGNTIYF.

The chain recombines TRBV5-1 with TRBJ2-5, with 7 bases matching TRBD1. Germline V lookup: CDR1 SGHRS, CDR2 YFSETQ. V shed 5 bases and J 9 bases; nucleotides not matched to a gene: 13. This CDR3 is built from 14 residues. CDR3 DNA: TGCGCCAGCAGGTCCGGGACAGAACTGGGGGCCCAGTACTTC. Protein product: CASRSGTELGAQYF.

The chain couples TRBV18 to TRBJ2-7; maybe TRBD1 (6 bases). Germline values: CDR1 KGHSH, CDR2 LQKENI. The V gene lost 5 bases and the J gene lost 3 bases, with 11 bases spanning the gap. The CDR3 totals 13 residues. Here the CDR3 reads CASSAADSYEQYF. In DNA form, the CDR3 reads TGTGCCAGCTCAGCTGCGGACAGCTACGAGCAGTACTTC.

This clone was seen just once. J is TRBJ1-2 and V is TRBV19, with TRBD1 identical over 11 bases. Unmatched junction bases numbered 15, after V lost 3 bases and J lost 6 bases. Germline V gene data show CDR1 as LNHDA and CDR2 as SQIVND (reference sequence). The CDR3 spans 18 residues. Here the CDR3 DNA reads TGTGCCAGTAGTATTGGGGAAGGACAGGGGGCGCGGAGAAATGGCTACACCTTC. Residues: CASSIGEGQGARRNGYTF. Full variable domain (outside the CDR3, taken from reference TRBV19 and TRBJ1-2): DGGITQSPKYLFRKEGQNVTLSCEQNLNHDAMYWYRQDPGQGLRLIYYSQIVNDFQKGDIAEGYSVSREKKESFPLTVTSAQKNPTAFYLCASSIGEGQGARRNGYTFGSGTRLTVV.

V usage is TRBV28 and J usage is TRBJ2-1; D ambiguous. CDR1 is MDHEN and CDR2 is SYDVKM in the germline V gene. CDR3 length equals 12 residues. The ends were cut back, 3 bases at V and 8 bases at J, with 8 bases in the middle. CDR3 in amino acids: CASSFSNHEQFF. CDR3 bases: TGTGCCAGCAGTTTCTCGAATCATGAGCAGTTCTTC. The full variable domain, rest sourced from reference TRBV28 and TRBJ2-1, is DVKVTQSSRYLVKRTGEKVFLECVQDMDHENMFWYRQDPGLGLRLIYFSYDVKMKEKGDIPEGYSVSREKKERFSLILESASTNQTSMYLCASSFSNHEQFFGPGTRLTVL.

The chain uses TRBV7-2 and TRBJ2-5; 11 bases match TRBD2. The CDR3 sequence is 18 residues long. Germline CDR1 SGHTA, CDR2 FQGNSA. Trimming removed 1 base from V and 0 bases from J; junction bases left unmatched: 7. The CDR3 bases are TGTGCCAGCAGCTTAGAAGGGGGGACTAGCGGTTACCAAGAGACCCAGTACTTC. Residues: CASSLEGGTSGYQETQYF.

V gene TRBV7-9 combines with J gene TRBJ2-7, with 9 bases aligning to TRBD2. Germline CDR1 SEHNR, CDR2 FQNEAQ (reference sequence). Germline trimming cut 5 bases from V and 3 bases from J; bases unmatched to any gene: 5. The CDR3 is made up of 14 amino acids. The CDR3 protein is CASSGGREGYEQYF. CDR3 nucleotides: TGTGCCAGCAGCGGCGGGCGGGAGGGCTACGAGCAGTACTTC.

The sample holds one count of this clone. CDR3 nucleotide sequence: TGTGCCATCAGTGACCGGACAGCCTCTGGAAACACCATATATTTT. It encodes CAISDRTASGNTIYF. V usage is TRBV10-3 and J usage is TRBJ1-3, with D possibly matching TRBD1 (6 bases). V lost 3 bases and J 0 bases, leaving 9 bases between the germline ends. The CDR3 loop spans 15 amino acids. Germline V gives CDR1 ENHRY, CDR2 SYGVKD.

The V gene is TRBV4-2, the J gene TRBJ1-4; D might be TRBD1 (5 bases). Germline V gene sequence: CDR1 LGHNA, CDR2 YNFKEQ. Deletions cut 4 bases from V and 4 bases from J, with 16 bases between. There are 16 residues in the CDR3. CDR3 DNA sequence: TGTGCCAGCAGCCGAAGTCTGACAGAAGGTAATGAAAAACTGTTTTTT. It codes for CASSRSLTEGNEKLFF.

CDR3 residues: CSVSQGSTDTQYF. CDR3 coding DNA: TGCAGCGTGAGCCAGGGGAGTACAGATACGCAGTATTTT. This rearrangement joins TRBV29-1 to TRBJ2-3; D is perhaps TRBD1 (6 bases). Deletions cut 6 bases from V and 3 bases from J, with 13 bases between. CDR1 is SQVTM and CDR2 is ANQGSEA in the germline V gene. The CDR3 sequence is 13 residues long.

The sample holds a few counts of this clone. This sequence joins TRBV12-3 or TRBV12-4 and TRBJ1-5; no firm D call. The CDR3 loop spans 13 amino acids. Between the trimmed V and J ends, which lost 2 bases and 4 bases, there was a span of 6 bases. Written as DNA, the CDR3 is TGTGCCAGCAGTTTAAGCACGAATCAGCCCCAGCATTTT. This gives the protein CASSLSTNQPQHF.

The chain uses TRBV12-3 or TRBV12-4 and TRBJ2-1; tentatively, D is TRBD1 (5 bases). V was clipped by 4 bases and J by 7 bases, with 5 bases between them. The CDR3 length is 11 residues. The CDR3 protein is CASSSGNEQFF. CDR3 DNA: TGTGCCAGCAGTTCAGGGAATGAGCAGTTCTTC.

This clone was seen only a few times. The chain recombines TRBV2 with TRBJ1-1; unclear D gene. V dropped 11 bases and J dropped 0 bases, with 13 bases sitting between them. Germline values: CDR1 SNHLY, CDR2 FYNNEI. This CDR3 spans 13 amino acids. The CDR3 DNA reads as TGTGCCGGGTTGGGGAGGGTGAACACTGAAGCTTTCTTT. Translation gives CAGLGRVNTEAFF.

A few counts support this clone. This chain links TRBV2 with TRBJ1-2, with D possibly TRBD1 on 6 matching bases. Germline V lookup: CDR1 SNHLY, CDR2 FYNNEI. The CDR3 covers 12 residues. Trimming shortened V by 6 bases and J by 7 bases, and 12 bases separated the two germline ends. CDR3 sequence reads: CASRGGGPGYTF. For the CDR3, the DNA is TGTGCCAGCAGGGGAGGGGGACCTGGCTACACCTTC.

This chain links TRBV7-3 with TRBJ2-7; D perhaps matches TRBD1 (6 bases). V was clipped by 0 bases and J by 5 bases, with 8 bases between them. The CDR3 loop spans 13 amino acids. The germline gives CDR1 SGHTA, CDR2 FQGTGA. CDR3 residues: CASSLTKGDEQYF. DNA of the CDR3: TGTGCCAGCAGCTTAACGAAGGGGGACGAGCAGTACTTC.

The rearrangement uses TRBV6-5 and TRBJ1-1, with TRBD1 identical over 8 bases. This CDR3 has 15 residues. Germline V gene lookup returns CDR1 MNHEY and CDR2 SVGAGI. J was trimmed by 4 bases and V by 0 bases; bases with no gene match: 4. The CDR3 DNA reads TGTGCCAGCAGTTACTCGCCAGACAGGGGCACTGAAGCTTTCTTT. It is translated as CASSYSPDRGTEAFF.

The chain recombines TRBV19 with TRBJ1-2; no clear D gene. Trimming removed 6 bases from V and 5 bases from J, with 13 bases in between. The CDR3 sequence is 13 residues long. The germline V gene encodes CDR1 LNHDA and CDR2 SQIVND (reference sequence). This CDR3 reads CASSPLGRYGYTF. As DNA, the CDR3 is TGTGCCAGTAGCCCATTAGGCCGATATGGCTACACCTTC.

The CDR3 nucleotides read TGTGCCAGCAGCAGGGACAGGGATGGCCCCCAGCATTTT. Translation: CASSRDRDGPQHF. The chain links TRBV5-5 to TRBJ1-5; 9 bases line up with TRBD1. V shed 4 bases and J 10 bases; nucleotides not matched to a gene: 6. Germline V gene sequence: CDR1 SGHKS, CDR2 YYEKEE (reference sequence). This CDR3 spans 13 amino acids. The complete variable domain, with remaining parts taken from reference TRBV5-5 and TRBJ1-5, reads DAGVTQSPTHLIKTRGQQVTLRCSPISGHKSVSWYQQVLGQGPQFIFQYYEKEERGRGNFPDRFSARQFPNYSSELNVNALLLGDSALYLCASSRDRDGPQHFGDGTRLSIL.